The source of this TCR beta chain is a study of blood T cell repertoires in COVID-19. Study-level background: From the United States, Italy and Spain came samples of acute and convalescent COVID-19. T cells, B-cell-depleted T cells, or PBMCs provided the cDNA or gDNA that served as material.

Clones were sequenced by immunoSEQ multiplex PCR, and TCRdb holds only the in-frame ones, with some missing. The sample carries 180,000 or so clones, over 75% recorded once. Trimming removed 4 bases from V and 4 bases from J; junction bases left unmatched: 12. The CDR3 is made up of 17 amino acids. Germline CDR1 is LNHDA and CDR2 is SQIVND (reference sequence). The source is a woman at least 80 years old with active or convalescent COVID-19. V and J are TRBV19 and TRBJ2-5; 10 bases line up with TRBD1. Sequenced sample: peripheral blood. CDR3 region: CASSTQSRDRGGETQYF. In DNA, the CDR3 is TGTGCCAGTAGTACGCAGTCCCGGGACAGGGGAGGAGAGACCCAGTACTTC. The full variable domain, with the rest looked up from reference TRBV19 and TRBJ2-5, is DGGITQSPKYLFRKEGQNVTLSCEQNLNHDAMYWYRQDPGQGLRLIYYSQIVNDFQKGDIAEGYSVSREKKESFPLTVTSAQKNPTAFYLCASSTQSRDRGGETQYFGPGTRLLVL.